A single sample is the source of the 24 T cell receptor beta chains below, sequenced in a study of cytomegalovirus exposure and HLA in healthy donors. This PCR relied on a set of 60 Vbeta primers and 13 Jbeta primers. Data came from immunoSEQ multiplex PCR; TCRdb stores just in-frame clones and leaves some out. The sample has 150,000 or so clones; around 82% are singletons. Sequenced sample: PBMCs. These TCRs come from a woman aged 40 to 50 in good health and CMV-seropositive.

The chain recombines TRBV9 with TRBJ2-1; possibly TRBD1 for D (5 bases). In germline, CDR1 is SGDLS, CDR2 YYNGEE. The length of the CDR3 is 16 residues. V dropped 0 bases and J dropped 0 bases, with 10 bases sitting between them. In DNA, the CDR3 is TGTGCCAGCAGCGTAGATTGGGGCTTCTCCTACAATGAGCAGTTCTTC. This gives the protein CASSVDWGFSYNEQFF.

This chain links TRBV4-1 with TRBJ1-5, with D unclear. Per germline, CDR1 MGHRA and CDR2 YSYEKL. V was pared by 4 bases and J by 0 bases, with 10 bases between. The CDR3 totals 15 residues. The DNA for the CDR3 is TGCGCCAGCAGCCTGCAAGCTAGTAGCAATCAGCCCCAGCATTTT. It translates to CASSLQASSNQPQHF.

This sequence joins TRBV19 and TRBJ1-1; possibly TRBD1 for D (5 bases). Germline CDR1 is LNHDA and CDR2 is SQIVND (reference sequence). The V and J ends lost 6 bases and 1 base respectively, with 12 bases between them. The CDR3 loop spans 14 amino acids. The CDR3 DNA reads TGTGCCAGTAGCCCCCGGCAGGGGAACACTGAAGCTTTCTTT. This gives the protein CASSPRQGNTEAFF.

This clone came up once. V usage is TRBV11-3 and J usage is TRBJ2-5; the match to TRBD1 covers 12 bases. The CDR3 length is 15 residues. Germline CDR1 is SGHNT and CDR2 is YENEEA. The trim removed 5 bases at V and 5 bases at J, leaving 6 bases unmatched. The CDR3 coding sequence is TGTGCCAGCAGCCAAGGGGGACAGGGGGCCGAGACCCAGTACTTC. This sequence encodes CASSQGGQGAETQYF.

The chain recombines TRBV5-4 with TRBJ2-3; D perhaps matches TRBD2 (5 bases). Germline assignment: CDR1 SGHNT and CDR2 YYREEE (reference sequence). This CDR3 has 15 residues. Between the trimmed V and J ends, which lost 0 bases and 0 bases, there was a span of 8 bases. The CDR3 DNA follows: TGTGCCAGCAGCTTGGCGCGGGTTAGCACAGATACGCAGTATTTT. As protein: CASSLARVSTDTQYF.

This chain joins TRBV5-6 and TRBJ2-7; 7 bases fit TRBD2. The CDR3 contains 14 residues. Germline CDR1 reads SGHDT; CDR2 reads YYEEEE. V gave up 4 bases and J gave up 7 bases; unmatched junction bases: 11. The CDR3 sequence is CASSARLDGGEQYF. Written as DNA, the CDR3 is TGTGCCAGCAGCGCACGACTAGACGGGGGGGAGCAGTACTTC. Full variable domain (missing parts from reference TRBV5-6 and TRBJ2-7): DAGVTQSPTHLIKTRGQQVTLRCSPKSGHDTVSWYQQALGQGPQFIFQYYEEEERQRGNFPDRFSGHQFPNYSSELNVNALLLGDSALYLCASSARLDGGEQYFGPGTRLTVT.

V usage is TRBV5-1 and J usage is TRBJ2-5; 15 bases fit TRBD2. Germline V lookup: CDR1 SGHRS, CDR2 YFSETQ. CDR3 length: 16 residues. J gave up 4 bases and V 0 bases, and 1 base lay outside the gene matches. CDR3 nucleotide sequence: TGCGCCAGCAGCTTGGGGGGACTAGCGGGAGGAGAGACCCAGTACTTC. It specifies CASSLGGLAGGETQYF.

The chain uses TRBV6-1 and TRBJ1-2; maybe TRBD1 (5 bases). Germline V gene lookup returns CDR1 MNHNS and CDR2 SASEGT. With 6 bases removed from V and 2 bases from J, the gap between germline ends came to 13 bases. This CDR3 has 14 residues. For the CDR3, the DNA is TGTGCCAGCAGAACCGGACACCAAAACTATGGCTACACCTTC. Protein sequence: CASRTGHQNYGYTF.

This chain uses TRBV30 with TRBJ2-1, with 9 bases fitting TRBD2. Looked up from germline, CDR1 is GTSNPN and CDR2 is SVGIG (reference sequence). V trimming: 5 bases; J trimming: 8 bases; junction bases outside the gene matches: 16. This CDR3 spans 16 amino acids. CDR3 in amino acids: CAWGASRTSVFDEQFF. Here the CDR3 DNA reads TGTGCCTGGGGGGCTTCCAGGACTAGCGTATTCGATGAGCAGTTCTTC. The full variable domain, its missing parts supplied by reference TRBV30 and TRBJ2-1, is SQTIHQWPATLVQPVGSPLSLECTVEGTSNPNLYWYRQAAGRGLQLLFYSVGIGQISSEVPQNLSASRPQDRQFILSSKKLLLSDSGFYLCAWGASRTSVFDEQFFGPGTRLTVL.

The rearrangement links TRBV28 to TRBJ2-5, with 12 positions matching TRBD2. CDR1 MDHEN and CDR2 SYDVKM come from the germline V gene. With 4 bases clipped from V and 4 bases from J, the junction kept 4 bases outside the gene matches. The CDR3 is 15 amino acids. The CDR3 DNA reads TGTGCCAGCAGTTCCCTAGCGGGAGGGGGAGAGACCCAGTACTTC. Translating gives CASSSLAGGGETQYF.

This chain uses TRBV2 with TRBJ1-3; the D is unclear. V shed 1 base and J shed 4 bases, with 11 bases lying between them. This CDR3 spans 15 amino acids. Germline CDR1 reads SNHLY; CDR2 reads FYNNEI. The CDR3 DNA reads as TGTGCCAGCAGTGAAGGTGGTCTCGGGGGAAACACCATATATTTT. It translates to CASSEGGLGGNTIYF.

This clone was counted a single time. V is TRBV20-1 and J is TRBJ1-1, with D perhaps TRBD1 (6 bases). Germline lookup yields CDR1 DFQATT and CDR2 SNEGSKA (reference sequence). The CDR3 sequence is 11 residues long. V lost 3 bases to trimming and J lost 10 bases, with 12 bases between them. CDR3 protein: CSARMTGRAFF. The CDR3 nucleotides read TGCAGTGCTAGGATGACAGGCCGAGCTTTCTTT.

The chain has TRBV30 and TRBJ1-6; D may be TRBD1 (6 bases). The V and J ends lost 0 bases and 8 bases respectively, with 14 bases between them. The germline V gene encodes CDR1 GTSNPN and CDR2 SVGIG (reference sequence). The CDR3 has 15 residues. The CDR3 bases are TGTGCCTGGAGTGTACCAGGGGTGGGGGATTCACCCCTCCACTTT. Residues: CAWSVPGVGDSPLHF.

The chain employs TRBV7-3 and TRBJ2-3, with D possibly matching TRBD1 (5 bases). V lost 6 bases and J 2 bases, leaving 18 bases between the germline ends. The CDR3 runs 16 residues. CDR1 is SGHTA, CDR2 FQGTGA, per germline. CDR3 protein: CASSPTPGLNTDTQYF. The CDR3 coding sequence is TGTGCCAGCAGTCCAACGCCAGGGCTGAACACAGATACGCAGTATTTT.

The chain's CDR3 is CASNNGDYNEQFF. The CDR3 DNA is TGTGCCAGCAACAACGGGGACTACAATGAGCAGTTCTTC. J is TRBJ2-1 and V is TRBV2, with D perhaps matching TRBD2 (5 bases). The CDR3 length is 13 residues. Germline V gene data show CDR1 as SNHLY and CDR2 as FYNNEI. V shed 7 bases and J shed 3 bases, with 10 bases lying between them.

CDR3 in DNA: TGTGCCAGTAGTCCGCCGCGGGGAACTAGCGGGAGGTACCACAATGAGCAGTTCTTC. Protein: CASSPPRGTSGRYHNEQFF. This chain joins TRBV19 and TRBJ2-1; 12 nucleotides align to TRBD2. CDR3 length equals 19 residues. Germline V gene data show CDR1 as LNHDA and CDR2 as SQIVND (reference sequence). Trimming at V came to 5 bases and at J to 5 bases, leaving 16 bases not matched to a gene.

This chain links TRBV18 with TRBJ1-2; TRBD1 is a possible D gene (6 bases). The CDR3 extends over 15 amino acids. Per the germline V gene, CDR1 is KGHSH and CDR2 is LQKENI. V lost 4 bases and J lost 0, with 12 bases in between. The CDR3 DNA reads TGTGCCAGCTCACTCGGACAGCCGCCTAACTATGGCTACACCTTC. Its protein product is CASSLGQPPNYGYTF.

The chain links TRBV27 to TRBJ1-1; D perhaps matches TRBD1 (5 bases). From germline, CDR1 is MNHEY and CDR2 SMNVEV (reference sequence). V gave up 0 bases and J gave up 5 bases, with 10 bases separating them. This CDR3 is built from 14 residues. Written as DNA, the CDR3 is TGTGCCAGCAGTTTATCCAGCGGGACTACTGAAGCTTTCTTT. This encodes CASSLSSGTTEAFF.

This chain joins TRBV28 and TRBJ2-7, with 7 bases that match TRBD1. CDR3 length: 15 amino acids. Looked up from germline, CDR1 is MDHEN and CDR2 is SYDVKM. V lost 6 bases and J lost 0; bases outside the gene matches: 8. CDR3 bases: TGTGCCAGCAGCCATCAGACAGGGATCTCCTACGAGCAGTACTTC. This gives the protein CASSHQTGISYEQYF.

The CDR3 here is CASSFSGRAFDEQFF. The CDR3 coding sequence is TGCGCCAGCAGCTTTAGCGGGAGGGCCTTCGATGAGCAGTTCTTC. The chain combines TRBV5-1 with TRBJ2-1; 11 bases agree with TRBD2. The CDR3 runs 15 residues. CDR1 is SGHRS and CDR2 is YFSETQ in the germline V gene. V trimming: 2 bases; J trimming: 8 bases; junction bases outside the gene matches: 6.

The chain couples TRBV5-6 to TRBJ2-1; D may be TRBD1 (6 bases). This CDR3 comprises 14 residues. The germline CDR1 and CDR2 sequences are SGHDT and YYEEEE. Trimming removed 1 base from V and 7 bases from J, with 12 bases in between. This CDR3 reads CASSLRGGRNEQFF. The CDR3 DNA reads as TGTGCCAGCAGCTTGCGAGGGGGTCGTAATGAGCAGTTCTTC.

This sequence joins TRBV7-9 and TRBJ2-1; D might be TRBD2 (6 bases). Germline CDR1 reads SEHNR; CDR2 reads FQNEAQ (reference sequence). The CDR3 contains 16 residues. Trimming pared 5 bases from V and 7 bases from J, leaving 21 bases between. Here the CDR3 DNA reads TGTGCCAGCAGCCAGCGGGCCTGGAGGGTGGTTAATGAGCAGTTCTTC. Protein: CASSQRAWRVVNEQFF.

The rearrangement links TRBV9 to TRBJ1-1, with a tentative D call TRBD1 (5 bases). Germline CDR1 and CDR2: SGDLS and YYNGEE. V was pared by 0 bases and J by 11 bases, with 11 bases between. CDR3 length: 12 residues. CDR3 region: CASSVGEGTAFF. Here the CDR3 DNA reads TGTGCCAGCAGCGTAGGGGAGGGGACGGCTTTCTTT.

In this sample, this clone turned up a few times. The chain carries TRBV5-1 and TRBJ2-5, with TRBD2 as a possible D gene (8 bases). The closer fit of TRBJ2-7 to the DNA end suggests the J call may be wrong. The CDR3 extends over 17 amino acids. Germline V gene lookup returns CDR1 SGHRS and CDR2 YFSETQ. The CDR3 nucleotides read TGCGCCAGCAGTCGGGACAGAACTAGCGGACCTTTGTACGAGCAGTACTTC. Its protein product is CASSRDRTSGPLYEQYF.